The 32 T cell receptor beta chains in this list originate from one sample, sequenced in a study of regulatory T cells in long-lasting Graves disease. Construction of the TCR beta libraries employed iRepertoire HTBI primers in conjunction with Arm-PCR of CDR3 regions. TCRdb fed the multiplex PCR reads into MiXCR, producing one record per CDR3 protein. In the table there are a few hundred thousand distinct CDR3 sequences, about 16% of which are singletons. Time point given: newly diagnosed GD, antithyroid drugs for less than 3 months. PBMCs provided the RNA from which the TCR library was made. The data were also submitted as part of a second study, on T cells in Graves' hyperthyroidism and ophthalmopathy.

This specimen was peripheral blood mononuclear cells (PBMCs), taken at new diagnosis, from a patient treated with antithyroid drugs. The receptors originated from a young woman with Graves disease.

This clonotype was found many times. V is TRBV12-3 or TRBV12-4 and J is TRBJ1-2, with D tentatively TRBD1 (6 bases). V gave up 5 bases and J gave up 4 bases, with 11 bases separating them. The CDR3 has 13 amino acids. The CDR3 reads CASSPDRLYGYTF. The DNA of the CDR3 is TGTGCCAGCAGTCCAGACAGGCTCTATGGCTACACCTTC.

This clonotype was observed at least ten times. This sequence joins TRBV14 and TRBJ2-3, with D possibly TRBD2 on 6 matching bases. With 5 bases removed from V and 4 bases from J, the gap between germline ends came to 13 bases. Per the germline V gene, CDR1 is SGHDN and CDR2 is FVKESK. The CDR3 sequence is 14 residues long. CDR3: CASSYSRRADTQYF. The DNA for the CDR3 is TGTGCCAGCAGCTACTCCCGGAGGGCAGATACGCAGTATTTT.

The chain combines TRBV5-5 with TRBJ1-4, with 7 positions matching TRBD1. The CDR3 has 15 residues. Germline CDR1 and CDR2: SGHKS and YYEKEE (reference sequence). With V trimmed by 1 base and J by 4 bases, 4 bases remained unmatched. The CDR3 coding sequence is TGTGCCAGCAGCTTGCTAGGGGGCGTTAATGAAAAACTGTTTTTT. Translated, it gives CASSLLGGVNEKLFF.

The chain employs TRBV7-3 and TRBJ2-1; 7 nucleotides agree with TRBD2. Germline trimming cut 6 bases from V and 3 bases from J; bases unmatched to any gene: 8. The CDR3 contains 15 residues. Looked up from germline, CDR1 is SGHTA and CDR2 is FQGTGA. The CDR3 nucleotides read TGTGCCAGCAGGGCGACCGGGGGGAGCTACAATGAGCAGTTCTTC. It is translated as CASRATGGSYNEQFF.

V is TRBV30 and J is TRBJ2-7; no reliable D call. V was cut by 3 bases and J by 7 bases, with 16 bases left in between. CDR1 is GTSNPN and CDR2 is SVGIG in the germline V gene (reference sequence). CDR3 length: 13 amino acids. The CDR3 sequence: CAWRTMALGEQYF. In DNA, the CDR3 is TGTGCCTGGAGAACCATGGCGTTGGGGGAGCAGTACTTC. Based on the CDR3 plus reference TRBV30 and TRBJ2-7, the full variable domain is SQTIHQWPATLVQPVGSPLSLECTVEGTSNPNLYWYRQAAGRGLQLLFYSVGIGQISSEVPQNLSASRPQDRQFILSSKKLLLSDSGFYLCAWRTMALGEQYFGPGTRLTVT.

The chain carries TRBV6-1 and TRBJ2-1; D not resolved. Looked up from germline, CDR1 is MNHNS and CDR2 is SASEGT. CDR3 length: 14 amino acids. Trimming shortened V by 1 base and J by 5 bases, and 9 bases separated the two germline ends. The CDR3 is CASSEGRRDNEQFF. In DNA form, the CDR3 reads TGTGCCAGCAGTGAAGGGCGTAGAGACAATGAGCAGTTCTTC.

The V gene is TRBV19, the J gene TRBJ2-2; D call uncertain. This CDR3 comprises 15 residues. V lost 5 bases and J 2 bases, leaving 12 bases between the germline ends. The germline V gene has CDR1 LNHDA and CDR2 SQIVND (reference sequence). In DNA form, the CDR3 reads TGTGCCAGTAGTTCGCCCTTGGGTAACACCGGGGAGCTGTTTTTT. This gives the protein CASSSPLGNTGELFF. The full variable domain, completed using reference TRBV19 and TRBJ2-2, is DGGITQSPKYLFRKEGQNVTLSCEQNLNHDAMYWYRQDPGQGLRLIYYSQIVNDFQKGDIAEGYSVSREKKESFPLTVTSAQKNPTAFYLCASSSPLGNTGELFFGEGSRLTVL.

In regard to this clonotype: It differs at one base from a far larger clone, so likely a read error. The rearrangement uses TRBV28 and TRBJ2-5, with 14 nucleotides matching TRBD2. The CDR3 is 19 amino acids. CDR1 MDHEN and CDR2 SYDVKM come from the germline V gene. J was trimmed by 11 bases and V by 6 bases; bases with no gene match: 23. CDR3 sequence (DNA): TGTGCCAGCAGGGATCCCGGGACTAGCGGGAGCCGCTCCTACAATGAGCAGTACTTC. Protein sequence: CASRDPGTSGSRSYNEQYF.

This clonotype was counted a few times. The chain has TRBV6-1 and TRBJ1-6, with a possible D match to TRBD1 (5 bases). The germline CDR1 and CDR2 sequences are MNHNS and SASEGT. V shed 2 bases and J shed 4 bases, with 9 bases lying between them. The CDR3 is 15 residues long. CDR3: CASSESGYYNSPLHF. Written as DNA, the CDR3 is TGTGCCAGCAGTGAATCAGGGTATTATAATTCACCCCTCCACTTT.

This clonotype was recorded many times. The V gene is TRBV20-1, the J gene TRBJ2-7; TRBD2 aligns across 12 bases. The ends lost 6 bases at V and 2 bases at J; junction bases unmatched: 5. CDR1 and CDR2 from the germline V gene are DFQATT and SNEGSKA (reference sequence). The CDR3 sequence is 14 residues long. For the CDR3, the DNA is TGCAGTGCATTGACTAGCGGGAGTCCCTACGAGCAGTACTTC. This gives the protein CSALTSGSPYEQYF.

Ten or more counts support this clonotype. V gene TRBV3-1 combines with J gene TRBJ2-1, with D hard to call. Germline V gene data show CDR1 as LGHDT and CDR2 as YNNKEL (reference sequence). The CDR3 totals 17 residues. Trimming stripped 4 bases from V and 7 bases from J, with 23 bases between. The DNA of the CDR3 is TGTGCCAGCAGCCCTCGGTACGGCTTTTCCCCCCCAAATGAGCAGTTCTTC. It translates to CASSPRYGFSPPNEQFF.

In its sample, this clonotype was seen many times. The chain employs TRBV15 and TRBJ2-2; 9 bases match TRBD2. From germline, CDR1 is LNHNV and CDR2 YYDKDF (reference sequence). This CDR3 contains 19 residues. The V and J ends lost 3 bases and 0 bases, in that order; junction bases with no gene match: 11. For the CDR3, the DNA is TGTGCCACCAGCAGGACGTTAATCAGCGGGAGGACGAACACCGGGGAGCTGTTTTTT. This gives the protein CATSRTLISGRTNTGELFF.

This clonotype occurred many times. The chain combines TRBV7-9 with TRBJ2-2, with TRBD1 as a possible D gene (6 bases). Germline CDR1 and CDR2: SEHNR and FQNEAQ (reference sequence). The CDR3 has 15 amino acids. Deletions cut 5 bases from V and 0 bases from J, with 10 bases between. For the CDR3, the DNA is TGTGCCAGCAGCCCCCGACAGGCGAACACCGGGGAGCTGTTTTTT. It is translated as CASSPRQANTGELFF. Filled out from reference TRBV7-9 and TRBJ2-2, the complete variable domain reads DTGVSQNPRHKITKRGQNVTFRCDPISEHNRLYWYRQTLGQGPEFLTYFQNEAQLEKSRLLSDRFSAERPKGSFSTLEIQRTEQGDSAMYLCASSPRQANTGELFFGEGSRLTVL.

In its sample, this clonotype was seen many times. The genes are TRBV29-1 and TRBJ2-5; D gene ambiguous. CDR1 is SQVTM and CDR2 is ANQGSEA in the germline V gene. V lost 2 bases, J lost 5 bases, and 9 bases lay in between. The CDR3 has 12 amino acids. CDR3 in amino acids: CSVESARETQYF. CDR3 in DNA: TGCAGCGTTGAATCGGCCAGGGAGACCCAGTACTTC.

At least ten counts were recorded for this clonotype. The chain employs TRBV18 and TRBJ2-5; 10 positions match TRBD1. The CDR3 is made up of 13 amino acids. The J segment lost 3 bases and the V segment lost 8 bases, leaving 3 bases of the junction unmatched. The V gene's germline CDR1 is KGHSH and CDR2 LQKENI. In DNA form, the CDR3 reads TGTGCCAGCGCCGGGACAGGGGAAGAGACCCAGTACTTC. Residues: CASAGTGEETQYF.

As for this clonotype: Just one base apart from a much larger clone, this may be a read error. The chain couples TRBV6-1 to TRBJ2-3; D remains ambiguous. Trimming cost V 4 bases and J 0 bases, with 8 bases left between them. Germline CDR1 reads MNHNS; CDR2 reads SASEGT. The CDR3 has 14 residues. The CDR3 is CASSGLRSTDTQYF. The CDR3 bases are TGTGCCAGCAGTGGTCTTAGGAGCACAGATACGCAGTATTTT.

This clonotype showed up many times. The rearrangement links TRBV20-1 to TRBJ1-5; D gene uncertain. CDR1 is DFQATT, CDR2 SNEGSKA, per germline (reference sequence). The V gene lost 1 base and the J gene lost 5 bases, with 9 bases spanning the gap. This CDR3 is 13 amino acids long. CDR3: CSARGGWDQPQHF. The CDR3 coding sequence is TGCAGTGCTAGAGGGGGTTGGGATCAGCCCCAGCATTTT.

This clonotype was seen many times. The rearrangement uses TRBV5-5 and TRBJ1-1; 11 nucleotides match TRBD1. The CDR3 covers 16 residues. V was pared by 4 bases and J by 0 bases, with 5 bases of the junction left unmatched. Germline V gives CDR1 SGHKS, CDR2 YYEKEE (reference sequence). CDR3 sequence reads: CASSRGQGELNTEAFF. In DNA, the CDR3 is TGTGCCAGCAGCAGGGGACAGGGGGAGTTGAACACTGAAGCTTTCTTT.

The CDR3 DNA sequence: TGTGCCAGCAGTAAAGAGGGGGGACTAGCGGGATTTTCCGAGCAGTACTTC. It is translated as CASSKEGGLAGFSEQYF. V and J are TRBV12-3 or TRBV12-4 and TRBJ2-7; TRBD2 matches 13 bases. With 5 bases clipped from V and 6 bases from J, the junction kept 13 bases outside the gene matches. The CDR3 totals 17 residues.

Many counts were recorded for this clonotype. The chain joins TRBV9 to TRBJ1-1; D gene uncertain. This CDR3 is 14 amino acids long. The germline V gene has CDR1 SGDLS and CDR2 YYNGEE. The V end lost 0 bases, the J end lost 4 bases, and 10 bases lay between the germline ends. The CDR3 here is CASSVGTRGTEAFF. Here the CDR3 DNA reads TGTGCCAGCAGCGTAGGTACCAGAGGCACTGAAGCTTTCTTT.

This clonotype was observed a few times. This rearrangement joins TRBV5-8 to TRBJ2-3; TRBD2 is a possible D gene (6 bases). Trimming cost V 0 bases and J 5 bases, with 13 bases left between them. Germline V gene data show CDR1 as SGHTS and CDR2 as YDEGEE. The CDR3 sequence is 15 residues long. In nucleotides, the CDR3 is TGTGCCAGCAGCTTGGCCGGGACTCGAGGAGATACGCAGTATTTT. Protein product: CASSLAGTRGDTQYF.

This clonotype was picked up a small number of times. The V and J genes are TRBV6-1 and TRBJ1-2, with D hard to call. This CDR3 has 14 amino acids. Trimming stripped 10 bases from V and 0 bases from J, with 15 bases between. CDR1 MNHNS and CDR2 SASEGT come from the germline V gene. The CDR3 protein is CAIKDSGANYGYTF. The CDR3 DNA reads TGTGCCATTAAGGATTCCGGAGCTAACTATGGCTACACCTTC.

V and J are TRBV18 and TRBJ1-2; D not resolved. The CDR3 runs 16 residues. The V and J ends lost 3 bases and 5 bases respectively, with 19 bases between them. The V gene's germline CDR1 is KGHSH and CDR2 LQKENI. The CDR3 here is CASSPMTPLETYGYTF. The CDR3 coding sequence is TGTGCCAGCTCACCCATGACACCATTAGAAACATATGGCTACACCTTC. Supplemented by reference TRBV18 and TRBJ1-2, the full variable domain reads NAGVMQNPRHLVRRRGQEARLRCSPMKGHSHVYWYRQLPEEGLKFMVYLQKENIIDESGMPKERFSAEFPKEGPSILRIQQVVRGDSAAYFCASSPMTPLETYGYTFGSGTRLTVV.

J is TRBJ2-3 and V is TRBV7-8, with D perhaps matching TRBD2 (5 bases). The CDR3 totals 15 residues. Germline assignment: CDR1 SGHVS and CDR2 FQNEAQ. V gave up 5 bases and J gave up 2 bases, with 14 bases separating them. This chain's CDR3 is CASSPHGMNTDTQYF. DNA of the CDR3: TGTGCCAGCAGCCCTCACGGGATGAACACAGATACGCAGTATTTT.

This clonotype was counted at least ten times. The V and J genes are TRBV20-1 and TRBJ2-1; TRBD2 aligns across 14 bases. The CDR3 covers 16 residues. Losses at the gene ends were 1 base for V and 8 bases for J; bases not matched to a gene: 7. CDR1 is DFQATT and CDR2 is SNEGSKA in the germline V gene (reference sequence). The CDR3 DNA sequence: TGCAGTGCTAGAGGACTAGCGGGAGGGCCGGCTGATGAGCAGTTCTTC. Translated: CSARGLAGGPADEQFF.

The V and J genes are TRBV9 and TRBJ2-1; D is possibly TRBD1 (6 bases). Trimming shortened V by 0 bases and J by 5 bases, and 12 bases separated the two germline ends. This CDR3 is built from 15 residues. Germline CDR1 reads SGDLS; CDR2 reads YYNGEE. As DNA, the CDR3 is TGTGCCAGCAGCGTAGGGCAGGGGACACACAATGAGCAGTTCTTC. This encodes CASSVGQGTHNEQFF.

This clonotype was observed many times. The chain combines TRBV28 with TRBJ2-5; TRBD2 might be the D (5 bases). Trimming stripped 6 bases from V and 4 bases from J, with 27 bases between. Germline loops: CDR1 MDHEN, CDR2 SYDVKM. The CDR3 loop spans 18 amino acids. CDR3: CASSRAGELVSRPETQYF. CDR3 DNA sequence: TGTGCCAGCAGCCGGGCCGGGGAACTAGTATCTCGTCCAGAGACCCAGTACTTC.

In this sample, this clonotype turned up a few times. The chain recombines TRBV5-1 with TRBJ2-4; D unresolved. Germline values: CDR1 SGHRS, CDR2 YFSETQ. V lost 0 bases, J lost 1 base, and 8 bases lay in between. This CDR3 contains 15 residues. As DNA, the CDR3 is TGCGCCAGCAGCTTGGCCACGGTTGCCAAAAACATTCAGTACTTC. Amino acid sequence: CASSLATVAKNIQYF.

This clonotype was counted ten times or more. For the CDR3, the DNA is TGTGCCAGCAGTTTATCGGGACTAGCCGGTTACACAGATACGCAGTATTTT. Protein product: CASSLSGLAGYTDTQYF. J is TRBJ2-3 and V is TRBV27, with TRBD2 matching over 9 bases. The ends lost 0 bases at V and 2 bases at J; junction bases unmatched: 6. This CDR3 is 17 amino acids long. Looked up from germline, CDR1 is MNHEY and CDR2 is SMNVEV (reference sequence).

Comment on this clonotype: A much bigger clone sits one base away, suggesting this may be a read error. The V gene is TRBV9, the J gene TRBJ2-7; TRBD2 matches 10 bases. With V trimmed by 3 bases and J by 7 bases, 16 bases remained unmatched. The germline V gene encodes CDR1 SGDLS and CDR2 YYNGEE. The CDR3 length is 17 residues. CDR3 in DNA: TGTGCCAGCAGCGGACTAGCGGGCCTGAGCTCCTACAATGAGCAGTACTTC. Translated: CASSGLAGLSSYNEQYF.

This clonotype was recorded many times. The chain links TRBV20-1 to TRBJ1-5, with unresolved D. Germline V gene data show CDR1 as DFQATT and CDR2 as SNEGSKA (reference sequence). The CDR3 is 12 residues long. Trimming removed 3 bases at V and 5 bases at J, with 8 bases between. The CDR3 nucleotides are TGCAGTGCTAGTAGGGTGGATCAGCCCCAGCATTTT. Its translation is CSASRVDQPQHF.

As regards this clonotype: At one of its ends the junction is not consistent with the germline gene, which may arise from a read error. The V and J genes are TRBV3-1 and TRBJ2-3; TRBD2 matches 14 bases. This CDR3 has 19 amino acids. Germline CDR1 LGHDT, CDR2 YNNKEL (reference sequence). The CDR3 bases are TGTGCCGGCAGCCGGATGGGACTAGCGGGAGCCGATAGCACAGATACGCAGTATTTT. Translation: CAGSRMGLAGADSTDTQYF.